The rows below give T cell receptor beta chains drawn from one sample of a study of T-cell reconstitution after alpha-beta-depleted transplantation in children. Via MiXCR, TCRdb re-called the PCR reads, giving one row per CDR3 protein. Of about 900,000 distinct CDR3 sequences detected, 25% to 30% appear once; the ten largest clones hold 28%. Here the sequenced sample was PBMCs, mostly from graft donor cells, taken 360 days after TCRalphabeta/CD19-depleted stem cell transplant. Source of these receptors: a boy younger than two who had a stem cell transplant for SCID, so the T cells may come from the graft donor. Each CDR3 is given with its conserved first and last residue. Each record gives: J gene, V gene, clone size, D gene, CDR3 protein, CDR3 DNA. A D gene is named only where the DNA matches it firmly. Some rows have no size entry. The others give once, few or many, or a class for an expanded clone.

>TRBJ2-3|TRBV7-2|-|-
CASSFYLRSTDTQYF
TGTGCCAGCAGCTTTTACTTGCGGAGCACAGATACGCAGTATTTT
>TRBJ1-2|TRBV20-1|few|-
CSAPAGPQSNNYGYTF
TGCAGTGCCCCCGCGGGACCCCAGAGCAATAACTATGGCTACACCTTC
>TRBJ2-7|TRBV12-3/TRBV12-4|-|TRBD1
CASSLGPGQSSYEQYF
TGTGCCAGCAGCTTAGGGCCGGGACAGTCATCCTACGAGCAGTACTTC
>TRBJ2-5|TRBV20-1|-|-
CSARDTSQETQYF
TGCAGTGCTAGAGACACATCACAAGAGACCCAGTACTTC
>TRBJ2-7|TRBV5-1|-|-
CASRSEGTGGFLEQYF
TGCGCCTCCCGATCCGAGGGCACAGGAGGATTCCTCGAGCAGTACTTC
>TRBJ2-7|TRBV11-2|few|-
CASSLDTQGYEQYF
TGTGCCAGCAGCTTAGATACCCAGGGCTACGAGCAGTACTTC
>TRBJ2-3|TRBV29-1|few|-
CSVGVVGSTDTQYF
TGCAGCGTTGGGGTCGTGGGAAGCACAGATACGCAGTATTTT
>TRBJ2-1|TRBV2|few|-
CASRPRIYNEQFF
TGTGCCAGCCGGCCGCGAATATACAATGAGCAGTTCTTC
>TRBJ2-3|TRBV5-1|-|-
CASSLIGEDKDTQYF
TGCGCCAGCAGCTTGATAGGGGAGGACAAAGATACGCAGTATTTT
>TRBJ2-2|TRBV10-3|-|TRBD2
CAIGLLAGDTGELFF
TGTGCCATCGGGCTGTTAGCGGGGGACACCGGGGAGCTGTTTTTT
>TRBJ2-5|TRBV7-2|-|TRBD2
CASSSGTTGRRQYF
TGTGCCAGCAGCTCCGGGACTACCGGAAGACGCCAGTACTTC
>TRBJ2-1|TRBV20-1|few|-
CSARDSGLSAEQFF
TGCAGTGCTAGAGATTCAGGGCTCTCAGCTGAGCAGTTCTTC
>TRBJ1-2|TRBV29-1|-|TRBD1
CSVPGQGYGYTF
TGCAGCGTTCCGGGACAGGGGTATGGCTACACCTTC
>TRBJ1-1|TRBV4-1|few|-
CASSQVEGTTEAFF
TGCGCCAGCAGCCAAGTGGAGGGCACCACTGAAGCTTTCTTT
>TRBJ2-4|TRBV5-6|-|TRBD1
CASSLGGTGFKNIQYF
TGTGCCAGCAGCTTGGGCGGGACAGGGTTCAAAAACATTCAGTACTTC
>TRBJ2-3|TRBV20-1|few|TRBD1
CSARDLGQGTDTQYF
TGCAGTGCTAGAGATCTTGGACAGGGCACAGATACGCAGTATTTT
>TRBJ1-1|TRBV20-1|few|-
CSARDPREGAEAFF
TGCAGTGCTAGAGATCCCAGGGAAGGAGCTGAAGCTTTCTTT
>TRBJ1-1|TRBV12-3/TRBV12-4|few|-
CASSFTGQEAFF
TGTGCCAGCAGTTTTACCGGACAGGAAGCTTTCTTT
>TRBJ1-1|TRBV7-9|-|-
CASSPRDFMNTEAFF
TGTGCCAGCAGCCCCAGGGACTTTATGAACACTGAAGCTTTCTTT
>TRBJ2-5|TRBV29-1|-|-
CSVGGQQETQYF
TGCAGCGTGGGGGGACAGCAAGAGACCCAGTACTTC
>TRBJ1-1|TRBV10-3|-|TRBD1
CAISASGQGTEAFF
TGTGCCATCAGTGCCTCGGGACAGGGCACTGAAGCTTTCTTT
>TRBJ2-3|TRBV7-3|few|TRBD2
CASSSTGTSGGRTDTQYF
TGTGCCAGCAGCTCAACCGGGACTAGCGGGGGGCGCACAGATACGCAGTATTTT
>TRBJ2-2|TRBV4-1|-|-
CASSQRASNAGELFF
TGCGCCAGCAGCCAACGAGCATCCAACGCGGGGGAGCTGTTTTTT
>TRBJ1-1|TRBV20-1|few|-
CSANPPWTEAFF
TGCAGTGCTAACCCCCCGTGGACTGAAGCTTTCTTT
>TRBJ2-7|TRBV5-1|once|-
CASSSYLDPYEQYF
TGCGCCAGCAGCTCCTACCTGGACCCCTACGAGCAGTACTTC
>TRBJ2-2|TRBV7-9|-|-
CASSLGPLVGLFF
TGTGCCAGCAGCTTAGGACCCCTCGTTGGGCTGTTTTTT
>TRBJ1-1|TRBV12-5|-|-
CASGLPQKPRILNTEAFF
TGTGCTAGTGGCCTACCACAGAAGCCAAGGATCCTGAACACTGAAGCTTTCTTT
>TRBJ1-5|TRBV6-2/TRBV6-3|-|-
CASRSRQHNQPQHF
TGTGCCAGCCGCTCCCGACAGCATAATCAGCCCCAGCATTTT
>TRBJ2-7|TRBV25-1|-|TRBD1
CASSDHGTGSIEQYF
TGTGCCAGCAGTGACCACGGGACAGGGTCCATCGAGCAGTACTTC
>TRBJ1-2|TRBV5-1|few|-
CASRFQGGYTF
TGCGCCAGCAGGTTCCAGGGTGGCTACACCTTC
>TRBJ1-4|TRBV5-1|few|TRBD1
CASSRTGETNEKLFF
TGCGCCAGCAGCAGGACAGGGGAAACTAATGAAAAACTGTTTTTT
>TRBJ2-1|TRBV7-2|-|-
CASSLGTPGGNEQFF
TGTGCCAGCAGCTTAGGGACTCCCGGTGGAAATGAGCAGTTCTTC
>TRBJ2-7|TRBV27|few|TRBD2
CASSLMQGGDYEQYF
TGTGCCAGCAGTTTAATGCAGGGAGGGGATTACGAGCAGTACTTC
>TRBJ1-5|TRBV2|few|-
CASRLSGSNQPQHF
TGTGCCAGCCGTCTGTCAGGTAGCAATCAGCCCCAGCATTTT
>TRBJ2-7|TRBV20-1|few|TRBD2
CSARPSGQTYEQYF
TGCAGTGCTAGGCCTAGCGGCCAAACCTACGAGCAGTACTTC
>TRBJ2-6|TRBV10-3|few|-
CAISDKRGSGANVLTF
TGTGCCATCAGTGACAAAAGGGGGTCTGGGGCCAACGTCCTGACTTTC